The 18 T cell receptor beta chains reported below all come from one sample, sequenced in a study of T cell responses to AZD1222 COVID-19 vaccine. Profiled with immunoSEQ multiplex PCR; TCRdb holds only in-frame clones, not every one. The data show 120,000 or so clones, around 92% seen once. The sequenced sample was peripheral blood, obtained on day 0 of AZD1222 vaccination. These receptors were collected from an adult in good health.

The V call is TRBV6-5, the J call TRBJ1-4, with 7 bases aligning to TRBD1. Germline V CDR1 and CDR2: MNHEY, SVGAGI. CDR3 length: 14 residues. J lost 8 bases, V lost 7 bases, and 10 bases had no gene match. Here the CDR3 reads CASTSSGTVEKLFF. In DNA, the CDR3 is TGTGCCAGCACCTCATCCGGGACAGTCGAAAAACTGTTTTTT.

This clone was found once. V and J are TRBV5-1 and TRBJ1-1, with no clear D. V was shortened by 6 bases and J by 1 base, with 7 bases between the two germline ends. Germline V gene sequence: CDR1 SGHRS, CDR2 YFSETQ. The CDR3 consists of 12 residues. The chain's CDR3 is CASKWGNTEAFF. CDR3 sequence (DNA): TGCGCCAGCAAATGGGGGAACACTGAAGCTTTCTTT.

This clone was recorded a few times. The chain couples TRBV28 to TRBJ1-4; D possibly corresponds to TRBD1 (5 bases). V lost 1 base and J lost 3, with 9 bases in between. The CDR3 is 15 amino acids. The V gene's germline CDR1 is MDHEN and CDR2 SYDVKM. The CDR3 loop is CASSLFRAANEKLFF. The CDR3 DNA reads TGTGCCAGCAGTTTATTCAGGGCCGCTAATGAAAAACTGTTTTTT.

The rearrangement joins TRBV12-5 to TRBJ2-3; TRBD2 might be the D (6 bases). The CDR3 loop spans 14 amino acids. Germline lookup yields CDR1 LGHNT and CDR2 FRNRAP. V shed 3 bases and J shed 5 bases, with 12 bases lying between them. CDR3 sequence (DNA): TGTGCTAGTGGTTTCGGAGGAGGGATAGATACGCAGTATTTT. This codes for CASGFGGGIDTQYF. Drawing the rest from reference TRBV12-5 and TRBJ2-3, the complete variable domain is DARVTQTPRHKVTEMGQEVTMRCQPILGHNTVFWYRQTMMQGLELLAYFRNRAPLDDSGMPKDRFSAEMPDATLATLKIQPSEPRDSAVYFCASGFGGGIDTQYFGPGTRLTVL.

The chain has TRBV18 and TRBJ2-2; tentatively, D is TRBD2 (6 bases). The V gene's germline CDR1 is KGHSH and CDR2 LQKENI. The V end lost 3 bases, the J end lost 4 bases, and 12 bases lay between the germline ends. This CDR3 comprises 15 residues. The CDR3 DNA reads TGTGCCAGCTCACCCAGACTAGGAAGCACCGGGGAGCTGTTTTTT. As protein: CASSPRLGSTGELFF.

The CDR3 sequence: CASRGTGGRYGYTF. The CDR3 nucleotides are TGTGCCAGCAGGGGGACAGGGGGGAGGTATGGCTACACCTTC. This sequence joins TRBV28 and TRBJ1-2, with 11 bases fitting TRBD1. Per germline, CDR1 MDHEN and CDR2 SYDVKM. The CDR3 covers 14 residues. The V segment lost 6 bases and the J segment 5 bases; nucleotides outside the gene matches: 5.

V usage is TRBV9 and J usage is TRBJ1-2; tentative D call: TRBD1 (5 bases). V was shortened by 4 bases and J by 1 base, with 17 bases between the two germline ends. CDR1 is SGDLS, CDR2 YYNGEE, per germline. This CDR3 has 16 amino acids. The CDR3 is CASSLGHVLDNYGYTF. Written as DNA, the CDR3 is TGTGCCAGCAGCCTAGGACACGTTTTAGATAACTATGGCTACACCTTC.

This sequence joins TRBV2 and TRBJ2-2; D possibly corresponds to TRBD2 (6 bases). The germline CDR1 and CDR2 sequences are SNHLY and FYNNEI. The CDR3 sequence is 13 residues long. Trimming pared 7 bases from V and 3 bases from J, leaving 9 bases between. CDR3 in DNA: TGTGCCAGCACCGAGCGGGACACCGGGGAGCTGTTTTTT. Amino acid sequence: CASTERDTGELFF.

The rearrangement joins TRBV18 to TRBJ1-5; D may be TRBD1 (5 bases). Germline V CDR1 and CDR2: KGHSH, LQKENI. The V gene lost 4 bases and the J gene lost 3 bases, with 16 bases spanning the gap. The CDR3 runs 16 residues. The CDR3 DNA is TGTGCCAGCTCACTGGGGGTGACAGAAAACAATCAGCCCCAGCATTTT. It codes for CASSLGVTENNQPQHF.

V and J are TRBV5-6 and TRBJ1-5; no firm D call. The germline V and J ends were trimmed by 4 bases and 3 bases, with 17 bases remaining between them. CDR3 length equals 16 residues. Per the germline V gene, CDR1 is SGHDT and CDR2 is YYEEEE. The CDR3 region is CASSAGPGSLNQPQHF. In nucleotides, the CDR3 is TGTGCCAGCAGCGCCGGGCCCGGGAGCCTCAATCAGCCCCAGCATTTT.

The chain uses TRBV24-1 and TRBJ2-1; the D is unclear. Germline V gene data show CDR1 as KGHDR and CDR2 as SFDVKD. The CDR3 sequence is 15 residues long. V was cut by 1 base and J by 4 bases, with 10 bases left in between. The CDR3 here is CATSDLGSYYNEQFF. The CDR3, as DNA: TGTGCCACCAGTGATTTAGGCTCGTATTACAATGAGCAGTTCTTC.

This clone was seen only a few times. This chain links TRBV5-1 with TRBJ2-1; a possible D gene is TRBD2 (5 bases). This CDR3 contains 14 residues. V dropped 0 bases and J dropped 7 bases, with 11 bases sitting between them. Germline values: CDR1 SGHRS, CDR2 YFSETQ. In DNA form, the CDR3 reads TGCGCCAGCAGCTTGGAGGCAACGGGAAATGAGCAGTTCTTC. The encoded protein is CASSLEATGNEQFF. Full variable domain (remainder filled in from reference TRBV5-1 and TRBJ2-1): KAGVTQTPRYLIKTRGQQVTLSCSPISGHRSVSWYQQTPGQGLQFLFEYFSETQRNKGNFPGRFSGRQFSNSRSEMNVSTLELGDSALYLCASSLEATGNEQFFGPGTRLTVL.

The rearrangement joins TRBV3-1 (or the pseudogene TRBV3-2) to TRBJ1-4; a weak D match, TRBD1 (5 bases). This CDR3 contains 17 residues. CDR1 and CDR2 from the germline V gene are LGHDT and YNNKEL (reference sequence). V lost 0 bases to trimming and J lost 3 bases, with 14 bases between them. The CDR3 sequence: CASSQDIYQGSNEKLFF. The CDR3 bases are TGTGCCAGCAGCCAAGATATTTACCAGGGTTCTAATGAAAAACTGTTTTTT.

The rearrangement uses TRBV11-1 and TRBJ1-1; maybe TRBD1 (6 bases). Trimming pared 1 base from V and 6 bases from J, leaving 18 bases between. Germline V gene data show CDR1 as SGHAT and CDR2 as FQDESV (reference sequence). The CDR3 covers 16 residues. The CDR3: CASSLEAAGAWSEAFF. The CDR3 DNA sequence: TGTGCCAGCAGCTTAGAAGCGGCGGGGGCTTGGTCTGAAGCTTTCTTT.

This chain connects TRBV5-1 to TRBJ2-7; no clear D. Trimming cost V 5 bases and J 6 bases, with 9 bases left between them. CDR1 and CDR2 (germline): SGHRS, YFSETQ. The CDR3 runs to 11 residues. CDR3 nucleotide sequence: TGCGCCAGCAGTTATGAAAGCGAGCAGTACTTC. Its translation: CASSYESEQYF.

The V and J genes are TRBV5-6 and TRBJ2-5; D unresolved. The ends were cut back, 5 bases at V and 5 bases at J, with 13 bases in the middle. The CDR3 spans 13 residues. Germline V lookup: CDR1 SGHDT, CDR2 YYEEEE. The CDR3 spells CASRPFFRETQYF. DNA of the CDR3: TGTGCCAGCAGACCTTTTTTTCGGGAGACCCAGTACTTC.

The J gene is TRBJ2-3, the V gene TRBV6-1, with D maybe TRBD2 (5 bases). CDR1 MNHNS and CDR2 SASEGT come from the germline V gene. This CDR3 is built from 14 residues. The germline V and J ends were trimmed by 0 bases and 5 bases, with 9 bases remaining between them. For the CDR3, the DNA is TGTGCCAGCAGTGAAGCGCTCGGGAAAGATACGCAGTATTTT. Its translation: CASSEALGKDTQYF.

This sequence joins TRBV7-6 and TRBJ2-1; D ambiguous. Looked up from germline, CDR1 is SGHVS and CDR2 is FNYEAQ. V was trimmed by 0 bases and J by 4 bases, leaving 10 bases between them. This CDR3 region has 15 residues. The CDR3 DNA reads TGTGCCAGCAGCTTAGCGCCGGCCGGGTACAATGAGCAGTTCTTC. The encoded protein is CASSLAPAGYNEQFF.